These 24 T cell receptor beta chains came from one sample sequenced in a study of T cell changes during pregnancy in multiple sclerosis. Generated by immunoSEQ multiplex PCR, the TCRdb table keeps only in-frame clones and is missing some. The sample holds just over 60,000 clones, approximately 90% seen once. Sequences were derived from peripheral blood, sampled in the second trimester of pregnancy. Receptor source: a female donor in good health, enrolled as a control in a pregnancy study.

This chain uses TRBV7-9 with TRBJ2-7, with D unresolved. The V and J ends lost 1 base and 3 bases respectively, with 7 bases between them. Germline CDR1 reads SEHNR; CDR2 reads FQNEAQ (reference sequence). This CDR3 comprises 13 residues. The CDR3 sequence is CASSLGVNYEQYF. Here the CDR3 DNA reads TGTGCCAGCAGCTTAGGTGTCAACTACGAGCAGTACTTC.

The rearrangement links TRBV4-3 to TRBJ2-5, with TRBD2 matching 12 bases. CDR3 length: 18 amino acids. The germline V gene has CDR1 LGHNA and CDR2 YSLEER. V gave up 1 base and J gave up 5 bases; unmatched junction bases: 11. Here the CDR3 DNA reads TGCGCCAGCAGCCAAGGCGTTTCTAGCGGGAGGGCGGGCGAGACCCAGTACTTC. Encoded protein: CASSQGVSSGRAGETQYF.

This clone was observed once. The chain is built from TRBV14 and TRBJ1-6; D uncertain. The V gene's germline CDR1 is SGHDN and CDR2 FVKESK. Trimming removed 3 bases at V and 7 bases at J, with 7 bases between. This CDR3 region has 13 residues. CDR3 DNA: TGTGCCAGCAGCCAGGCCCAGAATTCACCCCTCCACTTT. Translating it yields CASSQAQNSPLHF. The entire variable domain, with the rest obtained from reference TRBV14 and TRBJ1-6, is as follows: EAGVTQFPSHSVIEKGQTVTLRCDPISGHDNLYWYRRVMGKEIKFLLHFVKESKQDESGMPNNRFLAERTGGTYSTLKVQPAELEDSGVYFCASSQAQNSPLHFGNGTRLTVT.

The chain recombines TRBV5-5 with TRBJ1-5; 10 nucleotides agree with TRBD1. After removal of 4 bases from V and 7 bases from J, the junction contained 11 bases not matched to a gene. The germline V gene has CDR1 SGHKS and CDR2 YYEKEE (reference sequence). This CDR3 comprises 16 residues. The CDR3 loop reads CASSLHGTGVGQPQHF. DNA for the CDR3: TGTGCCAGCAGCCTGCACGGGACAGGGGTTGGGCAGCCCCAGCATTTT.

The gene calls are TRBV28 and TRBJ2-7; 7 bases agree with TRBD2. The CDR3 is 11 amino acids. Per the germline V gene, CDR1 is MDHEN and CDR2 is SYDVKM. Losses at the gene ends were 2 bases for V and 12 bases for J; bases not matched to a gene: 4. The CDR3 DNA reads as TGTGCCAGCAGTTTAGCGGGAGTCGTGTACTTC. It yields the protein CASSLAGVVYF.

This clone has just one count. Here the CDR3 reads CASSRDWQETQYF. In DNA, the CDR3 is TGCGCCAGCAGTCGGGACTGGCAAGAGACCCAGTACTTC. The chain recombines TRBV5-1 with TRBJ2-5; a possible D gene is TRBD2 (6 bases). V was pared by 5 bases and J by 2 bases, with 10 bases between. Germline values: CDR1 SGHRS, CDR2 YFSETQ. CDR3 length equals 13 residues.

The chain links TRBV30 to TRBJ2-3; 15 nucleotides agree with TRBD2. Unmatched junction bases numbered 5, after V lost 4 bases and J lost 6 bases. The CDR3 contains 15 residues. Germline CDR1 and CDR2: GTSNPN and SVGIG (reference sequence). The DNA for the CDR3 is TGTGCCTGGACACCGGGACTAGCGGGAGGTGATACGCAGTATTTT. As protein: CAWTPGLAGGDTQYF. Variable domain in full (rest from reference TRBV30 and TRBJ2-3): SQTIHQWPATLVQPVGSPLSLECTVEGTSNPNLYWYRQAAGRGLQLLFYSVGIGQISSEVPQNLSASRPQDRQFILSSKKLLLSDSGFYLCAWTPGLAGGDTQYFGPGTRLTVL.

The rearrangement uses TRBV7-9 and TRBJ2-1; TRBD2 agrees at 7 bases. The trim removed 1 base at V and 4 bases at J, leaving 7 bases unmatched. Germline V gives CDR1 SEHNR, CDR2 FQNEAQ (reference sequence). This CDR3 region has 16 residues. The CDR3 is CASSLVASGKYNEQFF. Written as DNA, the CDR3 is TGTGCCAGCAGCTTAGTGGCTAGCGGCAAATACAATGAGCAGTTCTTC.

Concerning this clone: A read error may account for a junction end that differs from germline. The rearrangement uses TRBV10-2 and TRBJ2-7, with D possibly matching TRBD2 (5 bases). The V gene's germline CDR1 is WSHSY and CDR2 SAAADI. The CDR3 spans 14 residues. The CDR3 sequence is CASTEGSRSYEQYF. The CDR3 DNA sequence: TGCGCCAGCACTGAGGGCTCCAGGTCCTACGAGCAGTACTTC.

The genes are TRBV28 and TRBJ2-2, with a possible D match to TRBD2 (5 bases). The CDR3 totals 15 residues. Germline V gene lookup returns CDR1 MDHEN and CDR2 SYDVKM. The V gene lost 2 bases and the J gene lost 4 bases, with 11 bases spanning the gap. CDR3 region: CASSLGLASTGELFF. CDR3 nucleotide sequence: TGTGCCAGCAGTTTAGGATTAGCGAGCACCGGGGAGCTGTTTTTT.

This clone was counted once. A junction end diverges from the germline sequence, so it may reflect a read error. V is TRBV6-1 and J is TRBJ1-3, with D possibly being TRBD1 (5 bases). The V gene's germline CDR1 is MNHNS and CDR2 SASEGT. The CDR3 loop spans 15 amino acids. CDR3 DNA sequence: TGTGCCAGTCAAAAACAGGATTGGGATGGAAGCACCATATATTTT. Its protein product is CASQKQDWDGSTIYF.

This clone was observed once. V gene TRBV19 combines with J gene TRBJ2-1, with D unclear. The germline CDR1 and CDR2 sequences are LNHDA and SQIVND (reference sequence). Deletions cut 4 bases from V and 12 bases from J, with 16 bases between. The CDR3 contains 13 residues. CDR3 bases: TGTGCCAGTAGTACTCATGACATCTTCGTGCAGTTCTTC. Its protein is CASSTHDIFVQFF.

The V and J genes are TRBV9 and TRBJ2-1; D perhaps matches TRBD1 (6 bases). Trimming left V 3 bases short and J 9 bases short, with 22 bases between. The CDR3 length is 16 residues. The germline gives CDR1 SGDLS, CDR2 YYNGEE. CDR3 sequence reads: CASSGTGTPGRGEQFF. The CDR3 DNA is TGTGCCAGCAGCGGCACCGGGACACCTGGTCGTGGTGAGCAGTTCTTC.

The chain carries TRBV18 and TRBJ2-1, with D perhaps matching TRBD2 (7 bases). This CDR3 spans 16 amino acids. Trimming removed 1 base from V and 7 bases from J, with 17 bases in between. The V gene's germline CDR1 is KGHSH and CDR2 LQKENI. CDR3 sequence: CASSPRGGREDNEQFF. DNA of the CDR3: TGTGCCAGCTCACCACGGGGGGGCAGGGAGGATAATGAGCAGTTCTTC. Combining the CDR3 with reference TRBV18 and TRBJ2-1 gives the whole variable domain NAGVMQNPRHLVRRRGQEARLRCSPMKGHSHVYWYRQLPEEGLKFMVYLQKENIIDESGMPKERFSAEFPKEGPSILRIQQVVRGDSAAYFCASSPRGGREDNEQFFGPGTRLTVL.

J is TRBJ2-2 and V is TRBV13; D ambiguous. CDR3 size: 15 residues. The germline gives CDR1 PRHDT, CDR2 FYEKMQ (reference sequence). Deletions cut 1 base from V and 0 bases from J, with 6 bases between. The CDR3 sequence is CASSLVVSNTGELFF. The CDR3 DNA reads as TGTGCCAGCAGCTTAGTTGTCTCGAACACCGGGGAGCTGTTTTTT.

This chain uses TRBV29-1 with TRBJ2-7, with TRBD1 matching over 8 bases. There are 12 residues in the CDR3. Germline V gene lookup returns CDR1 SQVTM and CDR2 ANQGSEA. Trimming removed 6 bases from V and 4 bases from J; junction bases left unmatched: 5. CDR3 sequence reads: CSVRGQGYEQYF. For the CDR3, the DNA is TGCAGCGTCAGAGGACAGGGTTACGAGCAGTACTTC.

The chain combines TRBV19 with TRBJ2-1, with D possibly matching TRBD1 (7 bases). Germline V gene lookup returns CDR1 LNHDA and CDR2 SQIVND (reference sequence). V lost 5 bases and J 3 bases, leaving 14 bases between the germline ends. The CDR3 covers 15 residues. CDR3 nucleotide sequence: TGTGCCAGTAGTCTGGCAGGGGGGAGCTACAATGAGCAGTTCTTC. Translation: CASSLAGGSYNEQFF.

This rearrangement joins TRBV6-1 to TRBJ2-7, with TRBD1 identical over 8 bases. The germline gives CDR1 MNHNS, CDR2 SASEGT. J gave up 0 bases and V 1 base, and 2 bases lay outside the gene matches. This CDR3 is 15 amino acids long. CDR3 nucleotides: TGTGCCAGCAGTGAAGGGACAGGGAGCTCCTACGAGCAGTACTTC. As protein: CASSEGTGSSYEQYF.

This chain connects TRBV30 to TRBJ2-7; a possible D gene is TRBD2 (6 bases). The CDR3 extends over 13 amino acids. Germline-derived CDR1 and CDR2 are GTSNPN and SVGIG (reference sequence). Trimming cost V 4 bases and J 4 bases, with 14 bases left between them. The CDR3 loop is CAWTQRVAYEQYF. CDR3 nucleotide sequence: TGTGCCTGGACCCAGCGGGTAGCTTACGAGCAGTACTTC.

The chain couples TRBV7-2 to TRBJ1-2; possibly TRBD1 for D (5 bases). The germline CDR1 and CDR2 sequences are SGHTA and FQGNSA. The length of the CDR3 is 14 residues. V lost 3 bases, J lost 2 bases, and 10 bases lay in between. The CDR3 is CASSFDRQNYGYTF. Here the CDR3 DNA reads TGTGCCAGCAGCTTTGACAGACAAAACTATGGCTACACCTTC.

The chain has TRBV13 and TRBJ2-5; D unresolved. The tail of the sequence fits TRBJ2-7 better, so the J call may be wrong. This CDR3 has 13 amino acids. Per germline, CDR1 PRHDT and CDR2 FYEKMQ (reference sequence). CDR3 loop: CASSLGTVSEQYF. DNA for the CDR3: TGTGCCAGCAGCTTAGGAACAGTTTCCGAGCAGTACTTC.

The gene calls are TRBV4-1 and TRBJ2-5; 8 bases line up with TRBD1. In germline, CDR1 is MGHRA, CDR2 YSYEKL. The CDR3 has 14 amino acids. V lost 6 bases, J lost 7 bases, and 10 bases stayed unmatched. This CDR3 is CASSADRAQGTQYF. The CDR3 DNA sequence: TGCGCCAGCAGTGCGGACAGGGCCCAGGGGACCCAGTACTTC.

The chain is built from TRBV5-5 and TRBJ2-7; perhaps TRBD1 as D (6 bases). CDR3 length: 15 residues. Germline V gene data show CDR1 as SGHKS and CDR2 as YYEKEE (reference sequence). V lost 2 bases to trimming and J lost 3 bases, with 15 bases between them. The CDR3 sequence is CASSFEGGGDYEQYF. CDR3 DNA: TGTGCCAGCAGCTTCGAAGGGGGTGGGGACTACGAGCAGTACTTC.

V is TRBV27 and J is TRBJ2-7, with TRBD2 matching 14 bases. J was trimmed by 3 bases and V by 5 bases; bases with no gene match: 3. There are 15 residues in the CDR3. Germline-derived CDR1 and CDR2 are MNHEY and SMNVEV (reference sequence). The CDR3 coding sequence is TGTGCCAGCAGTCCCGGGACTAGCGGGAGCTACGAGCAGTACTTC. Translated, it gives CASSPGTSGSYEQYF.